The clone carrying this TCR beta chain was counted ten times or more. Its specificity is unknown. Breast cancer patients provided tissue from their axillary draining lymph nodes. The sample is drawn from a study of breast tumors, draining lymph nodes, adjacent tissues. TCRdb ran MiXCR on the multiplex PCR reads and lists one entry per CDR3 protein. The sample shows some 150,000 distinct CDR3 sequences, 33% of them seen only once. V was shortened by 5 bases and J by 5 bases, with 7 bases between the two germline ends. The CDR3 consists of 11 residues. Germline CDR1 and CDR2: SGHRS and YFSETQ. Study results and limitations: Compared with basal-like, luminal-like tumors shared significantly more repertoire with nontumor tissue. Tumor TCR diversity was below lymph nodes but above nontumor tissue. That most tumor T cells come from lymph nodes remained unproven.

Sequenced sample: axillary lymph node tissue. The receptor comes from a female donor with breast cancer. Some clones in this sample may be carry-over from other donors' samples. J is TRBJ2-5 and V is TRBV5-1; D may correspond to TRBD1 or TRBD2 (5 bases each). The CDR3, as DNA: TGCGCCAGCAGAGAGGGGGAGACCCAGTACTTC. This encodes CASREGETQYF.